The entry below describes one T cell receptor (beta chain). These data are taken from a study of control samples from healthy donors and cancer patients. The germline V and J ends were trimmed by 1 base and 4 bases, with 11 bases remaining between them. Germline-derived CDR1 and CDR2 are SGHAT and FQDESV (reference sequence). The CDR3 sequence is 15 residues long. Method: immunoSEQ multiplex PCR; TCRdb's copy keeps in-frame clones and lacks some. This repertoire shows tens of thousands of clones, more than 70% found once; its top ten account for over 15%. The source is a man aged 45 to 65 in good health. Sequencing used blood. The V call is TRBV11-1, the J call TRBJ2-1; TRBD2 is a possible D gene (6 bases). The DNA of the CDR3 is TGTGCCAGCAGCTTAGTGGCTAGCGAGTACAATGAGCAGTTCTTC. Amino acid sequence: CASSLVASEYNEQFF.